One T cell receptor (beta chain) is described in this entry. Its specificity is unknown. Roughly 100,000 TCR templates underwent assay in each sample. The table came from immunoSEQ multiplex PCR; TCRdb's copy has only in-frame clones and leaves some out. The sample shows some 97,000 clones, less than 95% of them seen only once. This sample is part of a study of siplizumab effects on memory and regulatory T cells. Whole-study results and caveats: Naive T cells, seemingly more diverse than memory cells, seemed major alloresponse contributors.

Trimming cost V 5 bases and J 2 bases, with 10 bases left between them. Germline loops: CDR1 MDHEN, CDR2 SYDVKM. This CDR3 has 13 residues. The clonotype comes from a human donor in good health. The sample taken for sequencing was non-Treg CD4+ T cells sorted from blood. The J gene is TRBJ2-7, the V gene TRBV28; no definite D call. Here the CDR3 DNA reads TGTGCCAGCAGTACCACCGGGCCCTACGAGCAGTACTTC. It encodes CASSTTGPYEQYF.